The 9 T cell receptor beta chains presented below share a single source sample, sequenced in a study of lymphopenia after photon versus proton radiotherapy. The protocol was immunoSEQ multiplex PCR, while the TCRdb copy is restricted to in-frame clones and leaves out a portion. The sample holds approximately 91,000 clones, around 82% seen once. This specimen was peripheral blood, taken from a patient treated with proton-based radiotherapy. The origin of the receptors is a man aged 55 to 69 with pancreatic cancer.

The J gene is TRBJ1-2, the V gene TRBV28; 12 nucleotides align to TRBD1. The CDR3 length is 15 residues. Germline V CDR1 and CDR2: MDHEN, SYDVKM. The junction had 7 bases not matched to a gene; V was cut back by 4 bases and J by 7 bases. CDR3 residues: CASSSWGTGGSGYTF. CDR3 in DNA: TGTGCCAGCAGTTCCTGGGGGACAGGGGGCAGTGGCTACACCTTC.

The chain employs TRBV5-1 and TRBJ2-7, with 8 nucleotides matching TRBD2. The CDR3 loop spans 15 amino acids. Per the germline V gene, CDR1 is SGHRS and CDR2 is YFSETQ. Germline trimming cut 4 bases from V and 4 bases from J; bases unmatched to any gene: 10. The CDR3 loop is CASSDVTSVRYEQYF. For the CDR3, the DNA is TGCGCCAGCAGCGACGTGACTAGCGTTCGATACGAGCAGTACTTC. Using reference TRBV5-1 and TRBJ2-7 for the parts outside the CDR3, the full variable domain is KAGVTQTPRYLIKTRGQQVTLSCSPISGHRSVSWYQQTPGQGLQFLFEYFSETQRNKGNFPGRFSGRQFSNSRSEMNVSTLELGDSALYLCASSDVTSVRYEQYFGPGTRLTVT.

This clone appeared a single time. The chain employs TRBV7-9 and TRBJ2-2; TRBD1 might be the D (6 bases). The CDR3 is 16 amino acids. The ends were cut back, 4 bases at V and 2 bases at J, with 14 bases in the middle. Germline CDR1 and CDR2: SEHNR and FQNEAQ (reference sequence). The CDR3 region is CASSSPPGHNTGELFF. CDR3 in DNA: TGTGCCAGCAGCTCACCGCCGGGACACAACACCGGGGAGCTGTTTTTT.

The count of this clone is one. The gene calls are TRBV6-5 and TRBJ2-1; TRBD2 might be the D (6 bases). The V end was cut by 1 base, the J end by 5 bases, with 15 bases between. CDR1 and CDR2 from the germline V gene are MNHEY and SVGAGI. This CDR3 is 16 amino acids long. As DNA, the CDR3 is TGTGCCAGCAGTTACTTACGGGGGTCGACGGACAATGAGCAGTTCTTC. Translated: CASSYLRGSTDNEQFF.

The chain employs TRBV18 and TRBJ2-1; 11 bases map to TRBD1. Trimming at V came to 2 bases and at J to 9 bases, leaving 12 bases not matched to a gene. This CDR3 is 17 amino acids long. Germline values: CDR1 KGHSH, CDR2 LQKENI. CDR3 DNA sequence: TGTGCCAGCTCACCAGCAGCCGGGACAGGGGGTCGGGGTGAGCAGTTCTTC. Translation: CASSPAAGTGGRGEQFF. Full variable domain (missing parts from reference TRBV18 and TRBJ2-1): NAGVMQNPRHLVRRRGQEARLRCSPMKGHSHVYWYRQLPEEGLKFMVYLQKENIIDESGMPKERFSAEFPKEGPSILRIQQVVRGDSAAYFCASSPAAGTGGRGEQFFGPGTRLTVL.

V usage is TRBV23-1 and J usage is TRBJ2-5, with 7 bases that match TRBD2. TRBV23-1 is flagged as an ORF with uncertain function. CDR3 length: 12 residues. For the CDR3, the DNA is TGCGCAGGTGCGGGAGACGGAGAGACCCAGTACTTC. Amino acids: CAGAGDGETQYF.

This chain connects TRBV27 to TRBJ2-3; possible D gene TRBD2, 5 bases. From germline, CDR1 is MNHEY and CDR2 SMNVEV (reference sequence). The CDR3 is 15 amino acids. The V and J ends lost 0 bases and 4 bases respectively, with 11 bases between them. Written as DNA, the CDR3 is TGTGCCAGCAGTTTATCGGACTTCCCGGCAGATACGCAGTATTTT. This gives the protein CASSLSDFPADTQYF.

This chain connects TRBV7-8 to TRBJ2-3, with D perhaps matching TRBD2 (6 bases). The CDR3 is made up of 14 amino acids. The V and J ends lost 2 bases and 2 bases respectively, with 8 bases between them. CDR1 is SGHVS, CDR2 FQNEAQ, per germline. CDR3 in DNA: TGTGCCAGCAGCTTACGCGGGAACACAGATACGCAGTATTTT. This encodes CASSLRGNTDTQYF.

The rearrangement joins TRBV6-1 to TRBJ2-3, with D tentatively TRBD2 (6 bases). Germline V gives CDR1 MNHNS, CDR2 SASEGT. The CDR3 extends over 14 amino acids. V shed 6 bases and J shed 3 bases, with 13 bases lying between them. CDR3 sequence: CASRNGGPTDTQYF. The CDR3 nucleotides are TGTGCCAGCAGAAACGGAGGGCCTACAGATACGCAGTATTTT.